The 30 T cell receptor beta chains presented below share a single source sample, sequenced in a study of monozygotic twins with cystic fibrosis. Sequencing was performed with immunoSEQ multiplex PCR; in TCRdb, only in-frame clones are kept and a portion is missing. The sample lists a few thousand clones; approximately 96% were seen once. The sequenced sample was blood. These TCRs come from a boy between 2 and 10 years old with cystic fibrosis.

The chain is built from TRBV10-2 and TRBJ1-2, with D maybe TRBD1 (6 bases). Per germline, CDR1 WSHSY and CDR2 SAAADI. Deletions cut 4 bases from V and 6 bases from J, with 12 bases between. The CDR3 is 13 residues long. The CDR3, as DNA: TGCGCCAGCAGTGGGGGGCGTTCGGATGGCTACACCTTC. Translated, it gives CASSGGRSDGYTF.

The V and J genes are TRBV7-2 and TRBJ2-2, with 10 bases matching TRBD2. Germline CDR1 SGHTA, CDR2 FQGNSA. The CDR3 covers 18 residues. V was pared by 3 bases and J by 3 bases, with 10 bases of the junction left unmatched. CDR3 protein: CASSFSTSGRGYTGELFF. For the CDR3, the DNA is TGTGCCAGCAGCTTCTCGACTAGCGGGCGGGGTTACACCGGGGAGCTGTTTTTT.

V gene TRBV4-2 combines with J gene TRBJ1-6; D remains unclear. CDR1 is LGHNA and CDR2 is YNFKEQ in the germline V gene. The CDR3 runs to 12 residues. The ends were cut back, 4 bases at V and 12 bases at J, with 10 bases in the middle. The CDR3 here is CASSPLGEPLHF. As DNA, the CDR3 is TGTGCCAGCAGCCCCCTCGGAGAACCCCTCCACTTT.

The rearrangement links TRBV29-1 to TRBJ2-1; the D call may be TRBD1 or TRBD2 (5 bases each). CDR1 and CDR2 (germline): SQVTM, ANQGSEA. The CDR3 runs to 15 residues. V gave up 0 bases and J gave up 6 bases, with 15 bases separating them. CDR3 sequence (DNA): TGCAGCGTTGAAGATGGCTGGCTTGGGGGCAATGAGCAGTTCTTC. It yields the protein CSVEDGWLGGNEQFF.

This chain joins TRBV5-4 and TRBJ1-1, with D possibly being TRBD1 (6 bases). Germline CDR1 is SGHNT and CDR2 is YYREEE (reference sequence). The CDR3 contains 15 residues. V shed 4 bases and J shed 1 base, with 14 bases lying between them. Here the CDR3 reads CASSIKDRGNTEAFF. The CDR3 DNA sequence: TGTGCCAGCAGCATAAAGGACAGAGGGAACACTGAAGCTTTCTTT.

The CDR3 is CSVTLTGGISEAFF. Here the CDR3 DNA reads TGCAGCGTGACCCTGACAGGGGGCATCTCTGAAGCTTTCTTT. This chain connects TRBV29-1 to TRBJ1-1, with 10 bases that match TRBD1. Germline V gene lookup returns CDR1 SQVTM and CDR2 ANQGSEA. The V and J ends lost 6 bases and 6 bases, in that order; junction bases with no gene match: 10. The CDR3 is 14 amino acids.

J is TRBJ2-7 and V is TRBV4-1; TRBD1 is a possible D gene (6 bases). The CDR3 is 16 amino acids. Germline V CDR1 and CDR2: MGHRA, YSYEKL. The V gene lost 3 bases and the J gene lost 0 bases, with 15 bases spanning the gap. Here the CDR3 reads CASSHGRDTFSYEQYF. The CDR3 nucleotides are TGCGCCAGCAGCCACGGACGGGACACCTTCTCCTACGAGCAGTACTTC.

This chain joins TRBV7-8 and TRBJ1-1; the D gene is possibly TRBD1 (5 bases). V was cut by 5 bases and J by 4 bases, with 17 bases left in between. The germline gives CDR1 SGHVS, CDR2 FQNEAQ. The CDR3 has 15 residues. The CDR3: CASSPWAGGSTEAFF. In nucleotides, the CDR3 is TGTGCCAGCAGCCCCTGGGCTGGGGGGAGCACTGAAGCTTTCTTT.

The chain is built from TRBV29-1 and TRBJ1-6; D uncertain. The length of the CDR3 is 13 residues. Germline values: CDR1 SQVTM, CDR2 ANQGSEA. V dropped 6 bases and J dropped 5 bases, with 11 bases sitting between them. CDR3 residues: CSVSVLDNSPLHF. The CDR3 DNA reads TGCAGCGTCTCAGTACTTGATAATTCACCCCTCCACTTT.

This chain connects TRBV6-5 to TRBJ1-1; a weak D match, TRBD1 (5 bases). Trimming left V 7 bases short and J 6 bases short, with 18 bases between. Germline CDR1 is MNHEY and CDR2 is SVGAGI. This CDR3 contains 14 residues. The CDR3 DNA follows: TGTGCCAGCAACCGCAGACAGACGAATTCTGAAGCTTTCTTT. It yields the protein CASNRRQTNSEAFF.

The chain joins TRBV19 to TRBJ2-6, with TRBD1 as a possible D gene (5 bases). The CDR3 covers 15 residues. V was shortened by 3 bases and J by 4 bases, with 10 bases between the two germline ends. Germline CDR1 reads LNHDA; CDR2 reads SQIVND (reference sequence). The CDR3 nucleotides are TGTGCCAGTAGTATGGCAGGGTCCGGGGCCAACGTCCTGACTTTC. Translating it yields CASSMAGSGANVLTF.

The V call is TRBV18, the J call TRBJ2-3; D ambiguous. CDR3 size: 14 residues. With 3 bases removed from V and 0 bases from J, the gap between germline ends came to 7 bases. Germline CDR1 and CDR2: KGHSH and LQKENI. CDR3 region: CASSPESSTDTQYF. The CDR3 region has the DNA TGTGCCAGCTCACCCGAATCAAGCACAGATACGCAGTATTTT.

This chain joins TRBV18 and TRBJ2-7; TRBD1 aligns across 8 bases. Per the germline V gene, CDR1 is KGHSH and CDR2 is LQKENI. V lost 3 bases and J lost 2; bases outside the gene matches: 3. The CDR3 runs 14 residues. This CDR3 reads CASSPRQGTYEQYV. The CDR3 nucleotides read TGTGCCAGCTCACCCCGACAGGGGACCTACGAGCAGTACGTC.

This chain uses TRBV7-8 with TRBJ2-1; 13 bases are a match to TRBD2. Germline V gene data show CDR1 as SGHVS and CDR2 as FQNEAQ. There are 16 residues in the CDR3. V lost 6 bases and J lost 4; bases outside the gene matches: 6. The DNA for the CDR3 is TGTGCCAGCAGAACTAGCGGGGGGGCCACTTACAATGAGCAGTTCTTC. It encodes CASRTSGGATYNEQFF.

The chain joins TRBV15 to TRBJ2-5, with D unresolved. CDR3 size: 13 residues. V was shortened by 2 bases and J by 2 bases, with 6 bases between the two germline ends. Germline values: CDR1 LNHNV, CDR2 YYDKDF (reference sequence). CDR3 region: CATSRHTQETQYF. CDR3 in DNA: TGTGCCACCAGCAGACACACACAAGAGACCCAGTACTTC.

The chain couples TRBV30 to TRBJ1-3; the match to TRBD1 covers 9 bases. Germline CDR1 GTSNPN, CDR2 SVGIG (reference sequence). This CDR3 has 16 residues. The V and J ends lost 3 bases and 0 bases, in that order; junction bases with no gene match: 6. The CDR3 DNA reads as TGTGCCTGGAGCCCTAGGGACAGGGCCTCTGGAAACACCATATATTTT. Its protein is CAWSPRDRASGNTIYF.

The chain carries TRBV19 and TRBJ2-7; 8 bases map to TRBD1. This CDR3 is 13 amino acids long. V was pared by 4 bases and J by 3 bases, with 2 bases of the junction left unmatched. Germline V CDR1 and CDR2: LNHDA, SQIVND (reference sequence). CDR3 sequence (DNA): TGTGCCAGTAGTACACAGGGGGGCTACGAGCAGTACGTC. Translated, it gives CASSTQGGYEQYV.

This clone has just a few counts. V is TRBV11-2 and J is TRBJ1-2, with D maybe TRBD1 (6 bases). In germline, CDR1 is SGHAT, CDR2 FQNNGV. V lost 5 bases, J lost 1 base, and 11 bases lay in between. The length of the CDR3 is 14 residues. CDR3 amino acids: CASSAYRDNYGYTF. In DNA, the CDR3 is TGTGCCAGCAGCGCATACAGGGATAACTATGGCTACACCTTC.

This clone has only a few counts. The V and J genes are TRBV5-1 and TRBJ1-1; D remains unclear. Germline assignment: CDR1 SGHRS and CDR2 YFSETQ. The CDR3 totals 13 residues. Trimming pared 0 bases from V and 2 bases from J, leaving 5 bases between. This chain's CDR3 is CASSLDLNTEAFF. In DNA form, the CDR3 reads TGCGCCAGCAGCTTGGACCTAAACACTGAAGCTTTCTTT.

This clone came up once. The chain couples TRBV6-4 to TRBJ2-7; D perhaps matches TRBD2 (6 bases). This CDR3 has 16 residues. V lost 4 bases to trimming and J lost 1 base, with 17 bases between them. Germline V gene lookup returns CDR1 MRHNA and CDR2 SNTAGT. The CDR3 loop reads CASSVPRRDFSYEQYV. The CDR3 coding sequence is TGTGCCAGCAGTGTCCCCCGCCGGGACTTTTCCTACGAGCAGTACGTC.

V gene TRBV7-9 combines with J gene TRBJ1-5; 7 bases are a match to TRBD1. Germline CDR1 is SEHNR and CDR2 is FQNEAQ (reference sequence). After removal of 10 bases from V and 1 base from J, the junction contained 4 bases not matched to a gene. This CDR3 contains 13 residues. Here the CDR3 DNA reads TGTGCCATCCAACAGGGGAGCAATCAGCCCCAGCATTTT. Its protein product is CAIQQGSNQPQHF.

The J gene is TRBJ2-1, the V gene TRBV11-2; no reliable D call. CDR1 is SGHAT and CDR2 is FQNNGV in the germline V gene. V lost 0 bases to trimming and J lost 7 bases, with 16 bases between them. This CDR3 is built from 16 residues. This CDR3 is CASSLDTGSSKNEQFF. CDR3 coding DNA: TGTGCCAGCAGCTTAGATACGGGTTCATCTAAGAATGAGCAGTTCTTC. The variable domain in full, with the rest retrieved from reference TRBV11-2 and TRBJ2-1, is EAGVAQSPRYKIIEKRQSVAFWCNPISGHATLYWYQQILGQGPKLLIQFQNNGVVDDSQLPKDRFSAERLKGVDSTLKIQPAKLEDSAVYLCASSLDTGSSKNEQFFGPGTRLTVL.

The V call is TRBV6-5, the J call TRBJ1-1; 7 nucleotides align to TRBD1. The CDR3 is 14 residues long. Germline V gene lookup returns CDR1 MNHEY and CDR2 SVGAGI. Trimming at V came to 6 bases and at J to 0 bases, leaving 4 bases not matched to a gene. The CDR3 sequence: CASRVGTVNTEAFF. For the CDR3, the DNA is TGTGCCAGCAGAGTGGGGACAGTGAACACTGAAGCTTTCTTT.

The chain uses TRBV7-2 and TRBJ1-5; D not certain. The V and J ends lost 5 bases and 0 bases respectively, with 8 bases between them. The CDR3 sequence is 14 residues long. Germline V lookup: CDR1 SGHTA, CDR2 FQGNSA. The DNA of the CDR3 is TGTGCCAGCAGCCCCACCGGTAGCAATCAGCCCCAGCATTTT. Its translation: CASSPTGSNQPQHF.

V and J are TRBV6-5 and TRBJ2-7; D possibly corresponds to TRBD2 (5 bases). V was cut by 6 bases and J by 4 bases, with 16 bases left in between. This CDR3 has 14 amino acids. Germline CDR1 reads MNHEY; CDR2 reads SVGAGI. As DNA, the CDR3 is TGTGCCAGCAGCCCCACGGGTAGCGAGTACGAGCAGTACTTC. Protein: CASSPTGSEYEQYF.

The rearrangement links TRBV30 to TRBJ1-1; 9 bases line up with TRBD1. J gave up 3 bases and V 1 base, and 21 bases lay outside the gene matches. The CDR3 length is 20 residues. Germline V gene lookup returns CDR1 GTSNPN and CDR2 SVGIG (reference sequence). CDR3 sequence (DNA): TGTGCCTGGAGTGAGGTACGGATCCGGACAGGGGCGGTTCTGGACACTGAAGCTTTCTTT. This sequence encodes CAWSEVRIRTGAVLDTEAFF.

This chain uses TRBV27 with TRBJ2-5, with D hard to call. This CDR3 is built from 13 residues. V lost 2 bases and J 4 bases, leaving 8 bases between the germline ends. The germline V gene has CDR1 MNHEY and CDR2 SMNVEV (reference sequence). The CDR3 loop reads CASSLSWGETQYF. In nucleotides, the CDR3 is TGTGCCAGCAGTTTAAGTTGGGGAGAGACCCAGTACTTC.

The J gene is TRBJ2-1, the V gene TRBV7-2; D could derive from TRBD1 or TRBD2 (5 bases each). This CDR3 comprises 16 residues. V was cut by 1 base and J by 7 bases, with 17 bases left in between. Per the germline V gene, CDR1 is SGHTA and CDR2 is FQGNSA. CDR3 nucleotides: TGTGCCAGCAGCTTAGGTGGGACGACGTCGGGTAATGAGCAGTTCTTC. Amino acid sequence: CASSLGGTTSGNEQFF.

The sample holds a few counts of this clone. The chain joins TRBV4-3 to TRBJ1-2; perhaps TRBD1 as D (5 bases). This CDR3 region has 15 residues. Trimming took 4 bases from V and 2 from J, leaving 14 bases between them. Looked up from germline, CDR1 is LGHNA and CDR2 is YSLEER. The CDR3 DNA follows: TGCGCCAGCAGCCCCGCGGTGGGGGTCAACTATGGCTACACCTTC. Protein sequence: CASSPAVGVNYGYTF.

Points on this clone: An end of the junction does not agree with germline; a read error may underlie this. The chain recombines TRBV7-2 with TRBJ1-2, with D unclear. This CDR3 comprises 14 residues. Germline V CDR1 and CDR2: SGHTA, FQGNSA. The CDR3 loop is CASSLVSGDYGYTF. The CDR3 region has the DNA TGTGCCAGCAGTTTAGTTTCCGGGGACTATGGCTACACCTTC.